This record covers a single T cell receptor beta chain. Its antigen remains unidentified. This specimen belongs to a study of T cells in Graves' hyperthyroidism and ophthalmopathy. Notes on the study in general: Appearing also in blood were most of the thyroid clonotypes expanded above 0.001.

Trimming removed 0 bases from V and 9 bases from J, with 12 bases in between. The CDR3 spans 14 residues. Germline assignment: CDR1 SGHRS and CDR2 YFSETQ. RNA transcripts provided the source from which TCR beta CDR3 regions were amplified. A set of HTBI primers served as the primers for a first-round RT-PCR of the TCR CDR3. TCRdb fed the multiplex PCR reads into MiXCR, producing one record per CDR3 protein. The sample holds about 740,000 distinct CDR3 sequences, 14% seen once. It was considered stable Graves' hyperthyroidism when ophthalmopathy did not progress within 18 months. Hyperthyroidism was newly diagnosed in patients aged 18 to 65 (duration under 2 months). It was uncontrolled infection, other autoimmune disease, pregnancy or lactation that excluded patients.

The clonotype originates from a woman aged 18-29 years with Graves' hyperthyroidism. The genes are TRBV5-1 and TRBJ2-2; TRBD1 might be the D (6 bases). Source material: blood. In nucleotides, the CDR3 is TGCGCCAGCAGCTTGGCTCAGGGGCCGAGGGAGCTGTTTTTT. It is translated as CASSLAQGPRELFF.